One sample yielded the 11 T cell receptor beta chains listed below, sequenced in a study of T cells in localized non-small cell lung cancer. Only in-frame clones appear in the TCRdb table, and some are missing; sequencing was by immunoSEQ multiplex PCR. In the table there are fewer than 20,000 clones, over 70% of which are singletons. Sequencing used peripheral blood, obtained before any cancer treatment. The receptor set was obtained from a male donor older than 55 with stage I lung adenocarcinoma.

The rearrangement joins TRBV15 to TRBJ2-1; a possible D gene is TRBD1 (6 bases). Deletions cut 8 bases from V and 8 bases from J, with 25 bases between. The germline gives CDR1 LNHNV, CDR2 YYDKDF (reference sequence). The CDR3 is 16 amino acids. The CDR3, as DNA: TGTGCCACCGGGGGACACCTGTCCGCCAAGTCGGATGAGCAGTTCTTC. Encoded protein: CATGGHLSAKSDEQFF. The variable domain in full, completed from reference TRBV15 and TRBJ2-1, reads DAMVIQNPRYQVTQFGKPVTLSCSQTLNHNVMYWYQQKSSQAPKLLFHYYDKDFNNEADTPDNFQSRRPNTSFCFLDIRSPGLGDTAMYLCATGGHLSAKSDEQFFGPGTRLTVL.

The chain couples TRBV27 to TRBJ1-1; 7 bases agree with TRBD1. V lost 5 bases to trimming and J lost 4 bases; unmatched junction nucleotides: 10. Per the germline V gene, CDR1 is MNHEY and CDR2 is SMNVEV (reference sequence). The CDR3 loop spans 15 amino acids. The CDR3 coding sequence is TGTGCCAGCAGTCCGGACAGGAAGAAGGCCACTGAAGCTTTCTTT. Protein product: CASSPDRKKATEAFF.

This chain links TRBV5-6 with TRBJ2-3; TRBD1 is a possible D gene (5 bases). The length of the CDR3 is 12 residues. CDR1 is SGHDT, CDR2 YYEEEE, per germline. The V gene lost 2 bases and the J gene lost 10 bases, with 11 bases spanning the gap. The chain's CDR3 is CASSFTVGAQYF. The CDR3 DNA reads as TGTGCCAGCAGCTTCACCGTAGGGGCGCAGTATTTT. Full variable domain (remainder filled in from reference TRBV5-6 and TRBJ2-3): DAGVTQSPTHLIKTRGQQVTLRCSPKSGHDTVSWYQQALGQGPQFIFQYYEEEERQRGNFPDRFSGHQFPNYSSELNVNALLLGDSALYLCASSFTVGAQYFGPGTRLTVL.

CDR3 coding DNA: TGCAGCGGGGGGGACAGCTCTGGCTACACCTTC. It yields the protein CSGGDSSGYTF. This chain connects TRBV29-1 to TRBJ1-2; 7 positions agree with TRBD1. CDR3 length equals 11 residues. J gave up 7 bases and V 7 bases, and 6 bases lay outside the gene matches. In germline, CDR1 is SQVTM, CDR2 ANQGSEA.

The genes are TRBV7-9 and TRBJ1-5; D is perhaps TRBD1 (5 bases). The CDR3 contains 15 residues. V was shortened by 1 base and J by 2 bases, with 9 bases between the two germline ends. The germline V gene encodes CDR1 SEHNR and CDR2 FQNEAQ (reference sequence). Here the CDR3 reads CASSLEGFGNQPQHF. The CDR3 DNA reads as TGTGCCAGCAGCTTAGAGGGGTTTGGCAATCAGCCCCAGCATTTT.

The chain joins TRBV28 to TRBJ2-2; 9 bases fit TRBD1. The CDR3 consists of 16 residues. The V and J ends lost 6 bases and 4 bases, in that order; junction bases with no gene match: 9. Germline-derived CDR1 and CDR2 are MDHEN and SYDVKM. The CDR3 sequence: CASSSDRGSSTGELFF. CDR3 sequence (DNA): TGTGCCAGCAGCTCAGACAGGGGGTCTAGCACCGGGGAGCTGTTTTTT.

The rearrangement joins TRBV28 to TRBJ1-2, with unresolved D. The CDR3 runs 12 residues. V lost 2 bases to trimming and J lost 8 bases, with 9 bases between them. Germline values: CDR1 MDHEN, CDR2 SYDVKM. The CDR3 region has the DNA TGTGCCAGCAGTTTACTACGGAGCGGCTACACCTTC. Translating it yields CASSLLRSGYTF.

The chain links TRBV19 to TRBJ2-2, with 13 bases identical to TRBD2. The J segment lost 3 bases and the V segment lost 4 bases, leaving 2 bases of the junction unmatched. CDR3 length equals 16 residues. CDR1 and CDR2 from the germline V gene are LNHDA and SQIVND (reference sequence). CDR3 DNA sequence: TGTGCCAGTAGTAGGACTAGCGGGGGTTACACCGGGGAGCTGTTTTTT. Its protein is CASSRTSGGYTGELFF.

CDR3 amino acids: CASSYPGQPGGETQYF. The DNA for the CDR3 is TGTGCCAGCAGTTACCCTGGACAGCCCGGTGGGGAGACCCAGTACTTC. J is TRBJ2-5 and V is TRBV6-5, with D possibly matching TRBD1 (6 bases). V lost 2 bases and J 5 bases, leaving 18 bases between the germline ends. This CDR3 contains 16 residues. The germline V gene encodes CDR1 MNHEY and CDR2 SVGAGI.

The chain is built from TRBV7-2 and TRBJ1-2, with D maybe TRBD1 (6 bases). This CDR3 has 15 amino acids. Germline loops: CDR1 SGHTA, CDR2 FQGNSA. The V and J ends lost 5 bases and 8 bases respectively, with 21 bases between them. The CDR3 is CASSVTGTGAQGYTF. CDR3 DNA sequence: TGTGCCAGCAGCGTCACAGGGACGGGGGCGCAAGGCTACACCTTC.

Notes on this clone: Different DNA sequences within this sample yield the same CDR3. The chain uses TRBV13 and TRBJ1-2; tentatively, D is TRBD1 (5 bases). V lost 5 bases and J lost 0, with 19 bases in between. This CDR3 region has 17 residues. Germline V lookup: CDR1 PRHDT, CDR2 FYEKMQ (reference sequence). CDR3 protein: CASSSPKPTGANYGYTF. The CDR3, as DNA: TGTGCCAGCAGCAGCCCGAAGCCTACAGGAGCTAACTATGGCTACACCTTC. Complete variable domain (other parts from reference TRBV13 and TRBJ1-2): AAGVIQSPRHLIKEKRETATLKCYPIPRHDTVYWYQQGPGQDPQFLISFYEKMQSDKGSIPDRFSAQQFSDYHSELNMSSLELGDSALYFCASSSPKPTGANYGYTFGSGTRLTVV.